This TCR beta chain was retrieved from a study of beta chain features in type 1 diabetes. The study, taken as a whole, reports: For patients, the naive, central memory and Treg TCRB repertoires appeared more alike than for healthy donors.

Notes on this clone: The antigen remains unidentified.

The CDR3 sequence is 16 residues long. The V gene lost 6 bases and the J gene lost 0 bases, with 14 bases spanning the gap. Per the germline V gene, CDR1 is LNHDA and CDR2 is SQIVND (reference sequence). Every isolated RNA sample was fully reverse transcribed, so sequencing captured expressed TCRB transcripts. Clones were read by immunoSEQ multiplex PCR, and TCRdb kept only the in-frame ones, dropping some. Of 130,000 to 150,000 clones listed, 40% to 55% are singletons. Over 95% purity was reached by all sorted populations. This receptor was obtained from a man between 18 and 29 years old in good health. V gene TRBV19 combines with J gene TRBJ1-4, with D perhaps matching TRBD1 (5 bases). The specimen was Tregs from blood. The CDR3 protein is CASRGVRVATNEKLFF. CDR3 DNA sequence: TGTGCCAGTAGAGGGGTCCGGGTTGCAACTAATGAAAAACTGTTTTTT.